The TCR beta chain described here comes from a study of cytomegalovirus exposure and HLA in healthy donors. Study-wide points: Reports indicate that TCR beta sequences accurately predicted the HLA-A and HLA-B alleles of most subjects. Being productive about 87% or about 30% of the time was typical of most TCR beta V segments in an earlier analysis. CMV serostatus alone was available as immune exposure information. In a later analysis, a genetic analysis reported fewer productive-TCR N-insertions in an Asian-associated ancestry cluster than the cohort average.

Trimming stripped 4 bases from V and 3 bases from J, with 14 bases between. The CDR3 extends over 14 amino acids. Germline values: CDR1 SGHRS, CDR2 YFSETQ. As for this clone: Its antigen is unknown.

PCR involved 60 Vbeta and 13 Jbeta primers. Using immunoSEQ multiplex PCR, the repertoire was profiled, and TCRdb retains in-frame clones only, with some absent. Of about 130,000 clones listed, around four fifths are singletons. This sequence joins TRBV5-1 and TRBJ2-7; perhaps TRBD1 as D (6 bases). This receptor was obtained from a boy younger than 18 in good health and CMV-seronegative. The sequencing sample was made of PBMCs. Here the CDR3 reads CASSLRQADYEQYF. The CDR3 DNA sequence: TGCGCCAGCAGCCTGCGACAGGCAGACTACGAGCAGTACTTC.